Listed here are 5 T cell receptor beta chains from one sample, sequenced in a study of blood T cell repertoires in COVID-19 (dated by TCRdb to the early 2020s). Receptor libraries were prepared by the immunoSEQ multiplex PCR assay. TCRdb took over this immuneACCESS table, retaining in-frame rearrangements with V and J assigned. Such tables are incomplete; in checked studies, under half of the missing clones stem from an unresolved V gene, and the remainder is unexplained. This sample lists 100,000 to 150,000 clones; 85% were detected once. Of the sample, approximately 6.6% falls within the top ten clones. Sequencing was done on a sample of peripheral blood. The receptors stem from an older man with active or convalescent COVID-19.

J is TRBJ2-2 and V is TRBV27; D may be TRBD2 (6 bases). The germline gives CDR1 MNHEY, CDR2 SMNVEV (reference sequence). V was shortened by 5 bases and J by 5 bases, with 15 bases between the two germline ends. There are 15 residues in the CDR3. The CDR3 DNA reads as TGTGCCAGCAGTCGGGGACTCCTGGGTACCGGGGAGCTGTTTTTT. This codes for CASSRGLLGTGELFF.

The V gene is TRBV28, the J gene TRBJ1-2; 7 bases map to TRBD1. V lost 6 bases and J lost 4; bases outside the gene matches: 11. The CDR3 is made up of 15 amino acids. Per germline, CDR1 MDHEN and CDR2 SYDVKM. The CDR3 sequence: CASSPPQGTAYGYTF. CDR3 sequence (DNA): TGTGCCAGCAGCCCGCCCCAGGGGACAGCCTATGGCTACACCTTC.

The rearrangement links TRBV4-3 to TRBJ2-7; the match to TRBD2 covers 11 bases. Germline V gene sequence: CDR1 LGHNA, CDR2 YSLEER. CDR3 size: 16 residues. Unmatched junction bases numbered 4, after V lost 1 base and J lost 2 bases. In DNA form, the CDR3 reads TGCGCCAGCAGCCAAGTGGTTAGCGGGAGGGCCTACGAGCAGTACTTC. Translating gives CASSQVVSGRAYEQYF.

The rearrangement uses TRBV4-2 and TRBJ2-2, with D hard to call. The CDR3 totals 14 residues. Germline-derived CDR1 and CDR2 are LGHNA and YNFKEQ. The V end lost 0 bases, the J end lost 5 bases, and 7 bases lay between the germline ends. CDR3 sequence (DNA): TGTGCCAGCAGCCAAGATCCAGGTACCGGGGAGCTGTTTTTT. Protein: CASSQDPGTGELFF.

V gene TRBV7-2 combines with J gene TRBJ1-5; 7 bases match TRBD1. The V gene end was trimmed by 4 bases and the J gene end by 6 bases; junction bases not matched to a gene: 6. Per the germline V gene, CDR1 is SGHTA and CDR2 is FQGNSA. The CDR3 consists of 14 residues. CDR3 protein: CASSSLRGIQPQHF. The CDR3 DNA sequence: TGTGCCAGCAGCTCCCTCAGGGGGATTCAGCCCCAGCATTTT.